The 21 T cell receptor beta chains below all came from one sample that was sequenced in a study of shared clonotypes between healthy human individuals. Some clones are missing from TCRdb's copy, which holds only in-frame ones; the method was immunoSEQ multiplex PCR. The sample holds about 2.1 million clones, roughly 95% seen once. Naivety among CD8 cells was defined by CD45RO negativity and positive CCR7 selection, thereby excluding terminally differentiated effector memory CD45RA+ cells. Sequenced input: naive CD8+ T cells from PBMCs. The source of these receptors is a man aged 18 to 29 in good health. Some clones in this sample may be carry-over from other donors' samples.

This chain joins TRBV11-2 and TRBJ2-2; D uncertain. Germline loops: CDR1 SGHAT, CDR2 FQNNGV. V was pared by 0 bases and J by 8 bases, with 19 bases between. This CDR3 is built from 17 residues. Here the CDR3 DNA reads TGTGCCAGCAGCTTAGATTTAGGGAAAGCCCGTGAAGGGGAGCTGTTTTTT. Amino acid sequence: CASSLDLGKAREGELFF.

V usage is TRBV30 and J usage is TRBJ2-2; D is ambiguous. The CDR3 spans 13 residues. Germline lookup yields CDR1 GTSNPN and CDR2 SVGIG (reference sequence). Trimming removed 5 bases at V and 6 bases at J, with 13 bases between. CDR3 nucleotide sequence: TGTGCCTGGGGGGTCCTCATCCCCGGGGAGCTGTTTTTT. Translated: CAWGVLIPGELFF.

This chain connects TRBV19 to TRBJ2-1; 8 bases line up with TRBD1. Germline V lookup: CDR1 LNHDA, CDR2 SQIVND (reference sequence). The V segment lost 2 bases and the J segment 3 bases; nucleotides outside the gene matches: 3. CDR3 length equals 15 residues. CDR3 DNA sequence: TGTGCCAGTAGTATAAGCAGGGGGCTCTACAATGAGCAGTTCTTC. It encodes CASSISRGLYNEQFF.

The rearrangement links TRBV28 to TRBJ1-1; D gene uncertain. The CDR3 runs to 10 residues. V was cut by 6 bases and J by 7 bases, with 6 bases left in between. Germline V gene sequence: CDR1 MDHEN, CDR2 SYDVKM. The CDR3 spells CASRQGEAFF. The DNA for the CDR3 is TGTGCCAGCAGGCAAGGTGAAGCTTTCTTT.

This sequence joins TRBV2 and TRBJ2-1, with D hard to call. V shed 6 bases and J shed 1 base, with 7 bases lying between them. Germline assignment: CDR1 SNHLY and CDR2 FYNNEI. The CDR3 totals 13 residues. CDR3 nucleotides: TGTGCCAGCAGGCCTCGATCCTACAATGAGCAGTTCTTC. This translates into CASRPRSYNEQFF. The full variable domain, in which reference TRBV2 and TRBJ2-1 provide the parts outside the CDR3, is EPEVTQTPSHQVTQMGQEVILRCVPISNHLYFYWYRQILGQKVEFLVSFYNNEISEKSEIFDDQFSVERPDGSNFTLKIRSTKLEDSAMYFCASRPRSYNEQFFGPGTRLTVL.

V gene TRBV27 combines with J gene TRBJ2-3; a weak D match, TRBD1 (6 bases). V was clipped by 7 bases and J by 0 bases, with 17 bases between them. The CDR3 loop spans 16 amino acids. The germline V gene has CDR1 MNHEY and CDR2 SMNVEV (reference sequence). The CDR3 reads CASTMTPGASTDTQYF. For the CDR3, the DNA is TGTGCCAGCACCATGACCCCAGGGGCCAGCACAGATACGCAGTATTTT.

V usage is TRBV27 and J usage is TRBJ1-4; D is possibly TRBD1 (6 bases). The CDR3 contains 14 residues. Germline V lookup: CDR1 MNHEY, CDR2 SMNVEV (reference sequence). V lost 7 bases, J lost 6 bases, and 15 bases lay in between. CDR3: CASKPGVAHEKLFF. The CDR3 region has the DNA TGTGCCAGCAAACCAGGGGTCGCGCATGAAAAACTGTTTTTT.

The chain couples TRBV30 to TRBJ2-3; D assignment may be TRBD1 or TRBD2 (5 bases each). The CDR3 spans 14 residues. Trimming took 4 bases from V and 2 from J, leaving 13 bases between them. The germline V gene has CDR1 GTSNPN and CDR2 SVGIG (reference sequence). CDR3 nucleotide sequence: TGTGCCTGGATTTACGGGGCGAACACAGATACGCAGTATTTT. It encodes CAWIYGANTDTQYF.

Note on this clone: Other DNA sequences of this sample code for an identical CDR3. V and J are TRBV27 and TRBJ2-1, with a tentative D call TRBD2 (6 bases). Germline V CDR1 and CDR2: MNHEY, SMNVEV (reference sequence). CDR3 length: 14 residues. V was clipped by 3 bases and J by 4 bases, with 10 bases between them. CDR3 loop: CASSLTGAYNEQFF. DNA of the CDR3: TGTGCCAGCAGTTTGACGGGAGCTTACAATGAGCAGTTCTTC.

This rearrangement joins TRBV10-3 to TRBJ2-3; 8 bases match TRBD2. With 6 bases clipped from V and 0 bases from J, the junction kept 5 bases outside the gene matches. The CDR3 loop spans 15 amino acids. Germline CDR1 is ENHRY and CDR2 is SYGVKD. The CDR3 nucleotides are TGTGCCATCAGAATTAGCGGGACAAGCACAGATACGCAGTATTTT. It codes for CAIRISGTSTDTQYF.

The chain has TRBV13 and TRBJ2-5; D might be TRBD2 (7 bases). The germline V and J ends were trimmed by 5 bases and 5 bases, with 21 bases remaining between them. The germline gives CDR1 PRHDT, CDR2 FYEKMQ (reference sequence). There are 16 residues in the CDR3. CDR3 nucleotides: TGTGCCAGCAGCCCTAGGGGGGGGTTCGAGGCGGAGACCCAGTACTTC. It specifies CASSPRGGFEAETQYF. The whole variable domain, remainder taken from reference TRBV13 and TRBJ2-5, is AAGVIQSPRHLIKEKRETATLKCYPIPRHDTVYWYQQGPGQDPQFLISFYEKMQSDKGSIPDRFSAQQFSDYHSELNMSSLELGDSALYFCASSPRGGFEAETQYFGPGTRLLVL.

The genes are TRBV9 and TRBJ2-1; 9 nucleotides line up with TRBD2. Germline V gives CDR1 SGDLS, CDR2 YYNGEE. CDR3 length equals 16 residues. V was clipped by 5 bases and J by 7 bases; unmatched bases: 13. The CDR3 DNA sequence: TGTGCCAGCAGTCCAGGGGGTTCTAGCGGGAAGAATGAGCAGTTCTTC. Amino acids: CASSPGGSSGKNEQFF.

The chain employs TRBV6-8 and TRBJ2-3; 7 bases map to TRBD1. V lost 7 bases, J lost 6 bases, and 19 bases stayed unmatched. Germline V gene data show CDR1 as MNHGY and CDR2 as SAAAGT. The CDR3 covers 17 residues. CDR3 amino acids: CASILDRLEGGMDTQYF. CDR3 bases: TGTGCCAGCATTCTGGACAGGCTAGAAGGTGGGATGGATACGCAGTATTTT.

The V gene is TRBV28, the J gene TRBJ2-5; 8 bases are shared with TRBD2. This CDR3 has 14 amino acids. CDR1 and CDR2 from the germline V gene are MDHEN and SYDVKM. The V gene end was trimmed by 4 bases and the J gene end by 3 bases; junction bases not matched to a gene: 4. CDR3 region: CASSWGLVKETQYF. The DNA of the CDR3 is TGTGCCAGCAGTTGGGGACTAGTGAAAGAGACCCAGTACTTC.

This clone is a singleton in its sample. The chain combines TRBV27 with TRBJ1-5; a weak D match, TRBD1 (5 bases). This CDR3 comprises 15 residues. V was shortened by 6 bases and J by 3 bases, with 15 bases between the two germline ends. Germline V gene lookup returns CDR1 MNHEY and CDR2 SMNVEV (reference sequence). In nucleotides, the CDR3 is TGTGCCAGCAGCCGCCTTCAGGGAATCAATCAGCCCCAGCATTTT. It translates to CASSRLQGINQPQHF.

The genes are TRBV9 and TRBJ2-5; TRBD2 matches 9 bases. The ends lost 5 bases at V and 5 bases at J; junction bases unmatched: 16. CDR3 length: 17 residues. CDR1 and CDR2 from the germline V gene are SGDLS and YYNGEE. The CDR3 loop is CASSDRGEAGGRETQYF. CDR3 in DNA: TGTGCCAGCAGTGACCGAGGGGAAGCGGGAGGCAGGGAGACCCAGTACTTC.

The chain couples TRBV5-8 to TRBJ2-7; the D gene is possibly TRBD1 (7 bases). Germline V gene data show CDR1 as SGHTS and CDR2 as YDEGEE. The CDR3 covers 13 residues. V was clipped by 8 bases and J by 3 bases, with 15 bases between them. CDR3 DNA sequence: TGTGCCAGTGAACCAGGGGGGAACTACGAGCAGTACTTC. This translates into CASEPGGNYEQYF.

In the case of this clone: The sample contains more than one DNA sequence encoding this CDR3. This sequence joins TRBV19 and TRBJ1-5, with D uncertain. This CDR3 is built from 12 residues. Germline CDR1 LNHDA, CDR2 SQIVND (reference sequence). V was shortened by 3 bases and J by 4 bases, with 4 bases between the two germline ends. The CDR3 spells CASSILNQPQHF. The CDR3 DNA reads as TGTGCCAGTAGTATTTTGAATCAGCCCCAGCATTTT.

The rearrangement joins TRBV5-5 to TRBJ1-5; D uncertain. CDR1 is SGHKS, CDR2 YYEKEE, per germline (reference sequence). This CDR3 is 13 amino acids long. Trimming stripped 0 bases from V and 3 bases from J, with 4 bases between. CDR3 DNA: TGTGCCAGCAGCTTGGTGGCCAATCAGCCCCAGCATTTT. Translated: CASSLVANQPQHF.

The J gene is TRBJ2-1, the V gene TRBV27; 13 nucleotides agree with TRBD2. The CDR3 loop spans 18 amino acids. Germline values: CDR1 MNHEY, CDR2 SMNVEV (reference sequence). Trimming cost V 5 bases and J 7 bases; bases outside gene matches: 14. DNA of the CDR3: TGTGCCAGCAGTCCAAGGACTAGCGGGAGCGAGAGGAGGAATGAGCAGTTCTTC. It specifies CASSPRTSGSERRNEQFF.

The DNA for the CDR3 is TGTGCCAGCAGCTTAGCGGGACAAATTTACGAGCAGTACTTC. It specifies CASSLAGQIYEQYF. The chain is built from TRBV7-8 and TRBJ2-7, with a possible D match to TRBD1 (6 bases). Germline CDR1 and CDR2: SGHVS and FQNEAQ. The V end lost 0 bases, the J end lost 4 bases, and 10 bases lay between the germline ends. The CDR3 loop spans 14 amino acids.